There are a few counts of the clone carrying this TCR beta chain. The antigen is unknown. The donors, aged about 6 to 100, were healthy Caucasians from Russia. Peripheral blood was drawn, ten milliliters per donor. Together with a sample-barcoded 5' primer, a J-beta primer mix was included in a second PCR lasting about 6 to 11 cycles. All cDNA molecules were each tagged by a template-switch adaptor with 12 random nucleotides. TCRdb passed the 5' RACE reads through MiXCR, listing each CDR3 protein once. This table has 1.5 million to 1.9 million distinct CDR3 sequences, about 45% appearing once. This record comes from a study of blood T cells in healthy people across ages. General study points: TCR beta diversity correlated strongly with naive T cell percentage.

Trimming left V 3 bases short and J 0 bases short, with 10 bases between. Germline V gives CDR1 MGHRA, CDR2 YSYEKL. CDR3 length: 15 residues. This receptor was taken from a woman in her late teens or twenties in good health. The specimen sequenced was blood. The genes are TRBV4-1 and TRBJ2-3; D ambiguous. CDR3 nucleotide sequence: TGCGCCAGCAGCCAGCCCGTTACCAGCACAGATACGCAGTATTTT. Protein product: CASSQPVTSTDTQYF.